These T cell receptor beta chains were read from a single sample in a study of cytomegalovirus exposure and HLA in healthy donors. This table comes from immunoSEQ multiplex PCR, and its TCRdb copy is limited to in-frame clones, with some not included. This sample has 100,000 to 150,000 clones, with over 70% found just once. The sample was PBMCs. Receptors originate from a woman aged 40-49 years in good health and CMV-seropositive. Both conserved end residues are part of each CDR3. A D gene is named only where the DNA matches it firmly. Clone size, where shown, is once, few, many, or a class for clones that have expanded.

-	TRBV19	-	TRBJ1-5	CASSIPESRGNQPQHF	TGTGCCAGTAGTATCCCAGAGTCGCGGGGCAATCAGCCCCAGCATTTT
-	TRBV29-1	few	TRBJ2-3	CSGTGRDTQYF	TGCAGCGGCACAGGGCGAGATACGCAGTATTTT
-	TRBV6-5	-	TRBJ2-3	CAIGGGSTDTQYF	TGTGCCATTGGGGGCGGGAGTACAGATACGCAGTATTTT
-	TRBV19	-	TRBJ2-2	CASSIVGTGELFF	TGTGCCAGTAGTATAGTCGGCACCGGGGAGCTGTTTTTT
TRBD2	TRBV29-1	-	TRBJ2-7	CSVLGLAATYEQYF	TGCAGCGTGCTGGGACTAGCGGCAACCTACGAGCAGTACTTC
TRBD1	TRBV23-1	-	TRBJ2-5	CASSFRPGTGMIRETQYF	TGCGCCAGCAGTTTCCGTCCCGGGACAGGGATGATAAGAGAGACCCAGTACTTC
-	TRBV27	-	TRBJ1-5	CASSFRDQPQHF	TGTGCCAGCAGTTTTCGAGATCAGCCCCAGCATTTT
-	TRBV7-3	-	TRBJ2-3	CASSLTTADTQYF	TGTGCCAGCAGCTTAACTACAGCCGATACGCAGTATTTT
TRBD1	TRBV4-1	once	TRBJ1-2	CASSQEGVQGAGGYTF	TGCGCCAGCAGCCAAGAGGGAGTACAGGGGGCAGGAGGCTACACCTTC
-	TRBV7-2	-	TRBJ1-1	CASSGGGSNTEAFF	TGTGCCAGCAGCGGCGGGGGTTCGAACACTGAAGCTTTCTTT
-	TRBV7-9	-	TRBJ1-4	CASNAGTSGEKLFF	TGTGCCAGCAACGCCGGGACATCTGGGGAAAAACTGTTTTTT
-	TRBV6-6	-	TRBJ1-5	CASSCGFNQPQHF	TGTGCCAGCAGCTGCGGTTTCAATCAGCCCCAGCATTTT
TRBD2	TRBV5-1	once	TRBJ2-1	CASSSLAGDYNEQFF	TGCGCCAGCAGCTCTCTAGCGGGGGACTACAATGAGCAGTTCTTC